What follows describes a single TCR beta chain. CDR1 is ENHRY and CDR2 is SYGVKD in the germline V gene. The CDR3 runs 14 residues. V was shortened by 7 bases and J by 7 bases, with 19 bases between the two germline ends. TCRbeta libraries were built with three rounds of nested PCR, modified from ARM-PCR. TCRdb used MiXCR to reprocess the multiplex PCR reads, holding one entry per CDR3 protein. There are approximately 130,000 distinct CDR3 sequences in the sample; about 66% occur only once, and 9.5% to 15% lies in the top ten. The data are from a study of tumor and adjacent non-tumor tissue in lung cancer. The template was RNA from unsorted bulk tissue.

This rearrangement joins TRBV10-3 to TRBJ2-5; D could derive from TRBD1 or TRBD2 (6 bases each). Sequenced sample: lung tumor tissue. The clonotype originates from a man aged 25-45 years with non-small cell lung cancer. The CDR3 is CAITPGAAGGTQYF. The CDR3 bases are TGTGCCATCACCCCGGGGGCGGCCGGAGGGACCCAGTACTTC.